A selection of T cell receptor beta chains follows, all from one sample in a study of T-cell memory formation after mild COVID-19. TCRdb recomputed calls from the 5' RACE reads with MiXCR, one row per CDR3 protein. The sample lists 140,000 to 150,000 distinct CDR3 sequences, 25% occurring once. Sequenced input: PBMCs or a T cell subset sorted from them (not recorded which). The source of these receptors is an adult woman who had mild COVID-19 (a few samples of this study predate the infection). Cell type and time point are not known. CDR3s include the opening cysteine and the closing phenylalanine or tryptophan.

CDR3 protein	V gene	J gene
CASSYSIRTGDDEQYF	TRBV6-2/TRBV6-3	TRBJ2-7
CSGSNGQMITYEQYF	TRBV20-1	TRBJ2-7
CASSELGRYNEQFF	TRBV6-1	TRBJ2-1
CASSDYGLAVGDTQYF	TRBV14	TRBJ2-3
CASSSPRLTGDYGLNTEAFF	TRBV12-3/TRBV12-4	TRBJ1-1
CSAQTGNTEAFF	TRBV20-1	TRBJ1-1
CASSLNSGTTELFF	TRBV11-2	TRBJ2-2
CASSHREQEDYYGYTF	TRBV13	TRBJ1-2
CASRSDGEVDTQYF	TRBV5-4	TRBJ2-3
CASSSTKNNEQFF	TRBV11-3	TRBJ2-1
CASSSRVTYEQYF	TRBV7-9	TRBJ2-7
CASSLRLSVNEQFF	TRBV7-8	TRBJ2-1
CASSELAGGNEQYF	TRBV2	TRBJ2-7
CSARVGKLFF	TRBV20-1	TRBJ1-4
CASSGTSGVYNEQFF	TRBV27	TRBJ2-1
CASSLGDYYEQYF	TRBV7-7	TRBJ2-7
CATSRSLYREQFF	TRBV15	TRBJ2-1
CSAREDHYNEQFF	TRBV20-1	TRBJ2-1
CSARGGTDTEAFF	TRBV20-1	TRBJ1-1
CSAKGGWTVPLKDIQYF	TRBV20-1	TRBJ2-4
CASSYGRRREQYF	TRBV6-5	TRBJ2-7
CTSSHVGLAGYQETQYF	TRBV1	TRBJ2-5
CASSIGGDYNEQFF	TRBV19	TRBJ2-1
CASSLSRAGVSFGYTF	TRBV27	TRBJ1-2
CASSLGQLSGNEQFF	TRBV7-6	TRBJ2-1
CASSDRQAQRHTQYF	TRBV11-2	TRBJ2-3
CATTSTQRANYEQYF	TRBV24-1	TRBJ2-7
CASSQKLGTGELFF	TRBV4-1	TRBJ2-2
CASSYSGAREQFF	TRBV6-2/TRBV6-3	TRBJ2-1
CASSQVGGRRDTQYF	TRBV4-2	TRBJ2-3
CASSFPQGRAKNIQYF	TRBV7-9	TRBJ2-4
CASRQGNTEAFF	TRBV6-1	TRBJ1-1
CASSSGANTEAFF	TRBV5-6	TRBJ1-1
CATSASATGELFF	TRBV24-1	TRBJ2-2
CATSDSSSAEQFF	TRBV24-1	TRBJ2-1
CASSLQGAVEAFF	TRBV7-9	TRBJ1-1
CASSSPDRENEQFF	TRBV7-9	TRBJ2-1
CASPPRADEAFF	TRBV23-1	TRBJ1-1
CATSDLQGGRAFF	TRBV24-1	TRBJ1-1
CASSYLTVGRGNTEAFF	TRBV7-9	TRBJ1-1
CASSQGTIDAEQYF	TRBV5-1	TRBJ2-7
CASSSDLILANTGELFF	TRBV11-1	TRBJ2-2
CASSVDSGSVDF	TRBV9	TRBJ2-7
CAWGPTSGSYEQYF	TRBV30	TRBJ2-7
CASSPQSNTEAFF	TRBV4-1	TRBJ1-1
CASSQDGTALSSYEQYF	TRBV4-1	TRBJ2-7
CASSFRQGAGNTIYF	TRBV5-6	TRBJ1-3
CSVASATGGWIYEQYF	TRBV29-1	TRBJ2-7
CASSIRDYNEQFF	TRBV19	TRBJ2-1
CASSGRDYEQYF	TRBV5-1	TRBJ2-7
CSVDRTGDSTGELFF	TRBV29-1	TRBJ2-2
CASSALAGGSSYNEQFF	TRBV5-4	TRBJ2-1
CASSPQTPMGTEAFF	TRBV19	TRBJ1-1
CASSSTAREQFF	TRBV6-5	TRBJ2-1
CASSLSLAVTYNEQFF	TRBV5-1	TRBJ2-1
CASSYVRTGQNTGELFF	TRBV6-5	TRBJ2-2